This T cell receptor beta chain derives from a study of spatial heterogeneity in lung cancer. TCRdb called the 5' RACE reads again in MiXCR, with one record for every CDR3 protein. The sample has 3,000 to 4,000 distinct CDR3 sequences; around 40% are singletons. This sample's time point: sample taken at primary tumor resection. Whole RNA, which was extracted from tumor, nontumor lung tissue or frozen PBMC, was sequenced without any cell sorting. The donor group consisted of roughly 76 patients who had untreated, early-stage non-small cell lung cancer. CDR1 SGHTA and CDR2 FQGTGA come from the germline V gene. Trimming removed 5 bases at V and 6 bases at J, with 17 bases between. The length of the CDR3 is 15 residues. A few counts support this clonotype.

This sequence originates from a male donor with early-stage non-small cell lung cancer. The material sequenced was PBMCs, taken at surgery. V is TRBV7-3 and J is TRBJ2-1; D is uncertain. The CDR3 reads CASSPNGQVFNEQFF. DNA for the CDR3: TGTGCCAGCAGCCCCAATGGGCAAGTATTCAATGAGCAGTTCTTC.